This entry lists 2 T cell receptor beta chains sequenced from one sample in a study of OX40 agonist ivuxolimab in advanced cancers. Clones were read by immunoSEQ multiplex PCR, and TCRdb kept only the in-frame ones, dropping some. The data hold 55,000 to 70,000 clones, with just under 85% observed a single time. The material sequenced was CD4+ or CD8+ T cells sorted from blood, taken in a trial of the OX40 agonist ivuxolimab. All receptors derive from an adult with an advanced solid tumor such as melanoma, head and neck, liver or kidney cancer.

This sequence joins TRBV19 and TRBJ2-7, with TRBD2 identical over 9 bases. The CDR3 sequence is 15 residues long. The V gene end was trimmed by 5 bases and the J gene end by 3 bases; junction bases not matched to a gene: 8. Germline lookup yields CDR1 LNHDA and CDR2 SQIVND (reference sequence). The CDR3 spells CASSGGTSRDYEQYF. CDR3 DNA: TGTGCCAGTAGTGGAGGGACTAGCCGAGACTACGAGCAGTACTTC. Using reference TRBV19 and TRBJ2-7 for the parts outside the CDR3, the full variable domain is DGGITQSPKYLFRKEGQNVTLSCEQNLNHDAMYWYRQDPGQGLRLIYYSQIVNDFQKGDIAEGYSVSREKKESFPLTVTSAQKNPTAFYLCASSGGTSRDYEQYFGPGTRLTVT.

This clone appeared a few times. The chain is built from TRBV4-2 and TRBJ2-7, with D possibly being TRBD1 (5 bases). Per germline, CDR1 LGHNA and CDR2 YNFKEQ. The CDR3 covers 16 residues. V was trimmed by 0 bases and J by 3 bases, leaving 15 bases between them. The CDR3 loop reads CASSQDDRGTLYEQYF. The CDR3 DNA reads TGTGCCAGCAGCCAAGATGATAGGGGTACCCTCTACGAGCAGTACTTC.